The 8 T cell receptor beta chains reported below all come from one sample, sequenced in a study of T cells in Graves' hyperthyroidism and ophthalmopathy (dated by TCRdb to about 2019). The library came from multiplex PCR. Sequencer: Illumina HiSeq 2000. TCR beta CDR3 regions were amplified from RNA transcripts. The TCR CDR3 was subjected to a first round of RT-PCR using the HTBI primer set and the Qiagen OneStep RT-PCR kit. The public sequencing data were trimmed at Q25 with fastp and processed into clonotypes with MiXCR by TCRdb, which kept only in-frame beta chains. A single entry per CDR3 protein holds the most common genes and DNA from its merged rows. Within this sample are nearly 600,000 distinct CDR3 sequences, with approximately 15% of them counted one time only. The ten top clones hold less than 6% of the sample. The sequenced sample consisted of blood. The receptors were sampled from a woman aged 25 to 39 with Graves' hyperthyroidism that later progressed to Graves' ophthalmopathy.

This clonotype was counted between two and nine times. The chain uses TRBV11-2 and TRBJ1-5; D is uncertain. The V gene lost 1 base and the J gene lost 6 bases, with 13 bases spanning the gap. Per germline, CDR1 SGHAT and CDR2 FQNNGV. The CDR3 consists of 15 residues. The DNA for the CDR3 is TGTGCCAGCAGCTTAGGACCGTTGGTAGGTCAGCCCCAGCATTTT. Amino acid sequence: CASSLGPLVGQPQHF.

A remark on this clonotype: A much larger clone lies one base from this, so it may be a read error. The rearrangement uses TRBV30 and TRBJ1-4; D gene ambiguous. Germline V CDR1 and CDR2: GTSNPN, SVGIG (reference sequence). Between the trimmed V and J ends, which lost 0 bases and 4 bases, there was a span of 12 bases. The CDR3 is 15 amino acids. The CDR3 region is CAWSVLGLDNEKLFF. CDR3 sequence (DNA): TGTGCCTGGAGTGTGCTAGGACTGGATAATGAAAAACTGTTTTTT. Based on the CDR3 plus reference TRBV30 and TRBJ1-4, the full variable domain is SQTIHQWPATLVQPVGSPLSLECTVEGTSNPNLYWYRQAAGRGLQLLFYSVGIGQISSEVPQNLSASRPQDRQFILSSKKLLLSDSGFYLCAWSVLGLDNEKLFFGSGTQLSVL.

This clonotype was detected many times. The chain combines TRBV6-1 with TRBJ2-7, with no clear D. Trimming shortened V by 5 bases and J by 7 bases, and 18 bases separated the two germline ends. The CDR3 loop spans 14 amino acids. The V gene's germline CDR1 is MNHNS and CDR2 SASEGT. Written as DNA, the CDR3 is TGTGCCAGCAGTTCCCCCGGACGCCTTAGGGAGCAGTACTTC. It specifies CASSSPGRLREQYF.

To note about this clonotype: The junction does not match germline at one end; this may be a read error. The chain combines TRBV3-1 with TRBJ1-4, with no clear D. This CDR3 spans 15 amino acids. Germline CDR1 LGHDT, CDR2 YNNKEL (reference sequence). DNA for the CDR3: TGTGCCAGCAACCAACGGTCGTCAACTAATGAAAAACTGTTTTTT. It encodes CASNQRSSTNEKLFF. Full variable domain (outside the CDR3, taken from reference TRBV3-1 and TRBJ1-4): DTAVSQTPKYLVTQMGNDKSIKCEQNLGHDTMYWYKQDSKKFLKIMFSYNNKELIINETVPNRFSPKSPDKAHLNLHINSLELGDSAVYFCASNQRSSTNEKLFFGSGTQLSVL.

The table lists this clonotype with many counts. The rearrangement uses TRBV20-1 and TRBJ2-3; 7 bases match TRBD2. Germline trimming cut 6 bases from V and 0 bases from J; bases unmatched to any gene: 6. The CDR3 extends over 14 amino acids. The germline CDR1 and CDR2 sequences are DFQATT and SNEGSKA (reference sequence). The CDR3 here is CSATSGTSTDTQYF. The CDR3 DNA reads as TGCAGTGCCACGAGCGGGACTAGCACAGATACGCAGTATTTT.

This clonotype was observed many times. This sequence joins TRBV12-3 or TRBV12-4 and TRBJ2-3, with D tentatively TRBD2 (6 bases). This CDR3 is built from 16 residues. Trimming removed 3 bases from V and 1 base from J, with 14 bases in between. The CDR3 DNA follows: TGTGCCAGCAGTTTCTGGGGGGAGGAGGGCACAGATACGCAGTATTTT. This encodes CASSFWGEEGTDTQYF.

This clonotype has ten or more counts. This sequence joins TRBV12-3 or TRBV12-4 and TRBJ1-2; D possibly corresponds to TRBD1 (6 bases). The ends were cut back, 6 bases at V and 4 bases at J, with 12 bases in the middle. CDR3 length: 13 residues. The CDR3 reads CASSYREGYGYTF. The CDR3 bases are TGTGCCAGCAGCTACAGGGAGGGCTATGGCTACACCTTC.

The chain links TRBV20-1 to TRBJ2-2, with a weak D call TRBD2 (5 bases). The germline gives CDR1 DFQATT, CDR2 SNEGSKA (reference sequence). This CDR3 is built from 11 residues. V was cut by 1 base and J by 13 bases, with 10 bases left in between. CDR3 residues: CSARGNGMLFF. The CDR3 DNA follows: TGCAGTGCTAGAGGAAACGGGATGCTGTTTTTT.